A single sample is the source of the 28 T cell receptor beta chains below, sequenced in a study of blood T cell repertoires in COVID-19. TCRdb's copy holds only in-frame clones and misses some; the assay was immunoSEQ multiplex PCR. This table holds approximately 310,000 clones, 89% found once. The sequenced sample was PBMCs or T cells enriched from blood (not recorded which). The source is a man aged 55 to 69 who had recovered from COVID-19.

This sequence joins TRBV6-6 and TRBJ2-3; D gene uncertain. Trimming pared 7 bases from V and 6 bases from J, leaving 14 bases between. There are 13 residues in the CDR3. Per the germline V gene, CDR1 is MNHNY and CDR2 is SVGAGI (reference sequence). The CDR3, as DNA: TGTGCCAGCACCCTAACCATGGAGGATACGCAGTATTTT. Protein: CASTLTMEDTQYF.

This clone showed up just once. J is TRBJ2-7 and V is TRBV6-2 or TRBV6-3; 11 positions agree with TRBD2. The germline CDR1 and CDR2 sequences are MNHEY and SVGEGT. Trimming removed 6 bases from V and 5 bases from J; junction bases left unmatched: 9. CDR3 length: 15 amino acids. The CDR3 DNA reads TGTGCCAGCAGCCTACCTAGCGGGGGGCGCCACGAGCAGTACTTC. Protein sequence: CASSLPSGGRHEQYF.

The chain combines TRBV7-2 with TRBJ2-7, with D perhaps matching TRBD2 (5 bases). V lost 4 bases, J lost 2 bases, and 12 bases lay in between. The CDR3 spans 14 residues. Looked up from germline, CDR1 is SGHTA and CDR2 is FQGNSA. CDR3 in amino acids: CASSSRGQTYEQYF. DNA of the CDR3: TGTGCCAGCAGCTCCCGCGGGCAGACCTACGAGCAGTACTTC.

The CDR3: CASSLGTVIQETQYF. Written as DNA, the CDR3 is TGCGCCAGCAGCTTGGGGACAGTCATTCAAGAGACCCAGTACTTC. This chain links TRBV5-1 with TRBJ2-5; a weak D match, TRBD1 (6 bases). The CDR3 covers 15 residues. V lost 0 bases and J lost 2, with 11 bases in between. Germline-derived CDR1 and CDR2 are SGHRS and YFSETQ. The full variable domain, its missing parts supplied by reference TRBV5-1 and TRBJ2-5, is KAGVTQTPRYLIKTRGQQVTLSCSPISGHRSVSWYQQTPGQGLQFLFEYFSETQRNKGNFPGRFSGRQFSNSRSEMNVSTLELGDSALYLCASSLGTVIQETQYFGPGTRLLVL.

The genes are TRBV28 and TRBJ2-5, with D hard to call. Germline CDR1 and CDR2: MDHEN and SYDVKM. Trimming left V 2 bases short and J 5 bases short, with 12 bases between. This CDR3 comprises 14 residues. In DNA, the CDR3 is TGTGCCAGCAGTTTACCCGCTAGTTTGGAGACCCAGTACTTC. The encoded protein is CASSLPASLETQYF.

The CDR3 region has the DNA TGTGCCAGTAGGAACAGTCCTGGAAACACCATATATTTT. This translates into CASRNSPGNTIYF. The rearrangement links TRBV19 to TRBJ1-3; unclear D gene. The ends were cut back, 6 bases at V and 2 bases at J, with 8 bases in the middle. Germline CDR1 is LNHDA and CDR2 is SQIVND (reference sequence). This CDR3 contains 13 residues.

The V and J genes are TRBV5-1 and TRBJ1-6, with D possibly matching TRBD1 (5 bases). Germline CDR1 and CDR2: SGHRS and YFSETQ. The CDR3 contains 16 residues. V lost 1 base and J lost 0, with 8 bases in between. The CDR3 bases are TGCGCCAGCAGCTTGCAGGGTTACTCCTATAATTCACCCCTCCACTTT. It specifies CASSLQGYSYNSPLHF. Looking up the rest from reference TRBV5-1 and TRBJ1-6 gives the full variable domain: KAGVTQTPRYLIKTRGQQVTLSCSPISGHRSVSWYQQTPGQGLQFLFEYFSETQRNKGNFPGRFSGRQFSNSRSEMNVSTLELGDSALYLCASSLQGYSYNSPLHFGNGTRLTVT.

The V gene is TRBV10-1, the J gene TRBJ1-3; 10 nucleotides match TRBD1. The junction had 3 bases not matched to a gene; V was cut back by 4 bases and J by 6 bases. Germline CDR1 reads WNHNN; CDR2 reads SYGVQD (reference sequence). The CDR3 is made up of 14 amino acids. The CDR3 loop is CASSGGQGVNTIYF. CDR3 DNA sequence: TGCGCCAGCAGTGGAGGACAGGGGGTAAACACCATATATTTT.

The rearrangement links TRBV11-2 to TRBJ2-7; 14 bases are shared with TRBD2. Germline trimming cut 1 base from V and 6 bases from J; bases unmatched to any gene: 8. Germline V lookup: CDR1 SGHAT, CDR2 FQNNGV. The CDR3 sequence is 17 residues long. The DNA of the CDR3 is TGTGCCAGCAGCTTAGGGGATCCCGGGACTAGCGGGAGCGAGCAGTACTTC. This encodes CASSLGDPGTSGSEQYF.

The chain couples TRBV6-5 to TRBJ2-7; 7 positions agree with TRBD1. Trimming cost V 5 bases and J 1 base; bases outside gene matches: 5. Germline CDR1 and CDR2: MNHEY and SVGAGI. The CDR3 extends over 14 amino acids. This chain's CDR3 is CASSPGTASYEQYF. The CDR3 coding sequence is TGTGCCAGCAGTCCAGGGACAGCTTCCTACGAGCAGTACTTC.

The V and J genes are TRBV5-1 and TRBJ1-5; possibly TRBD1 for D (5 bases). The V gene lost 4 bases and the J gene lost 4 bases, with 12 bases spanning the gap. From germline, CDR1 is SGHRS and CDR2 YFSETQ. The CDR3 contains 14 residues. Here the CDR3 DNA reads TGCGCCAGCAGCCTAATGGGGCAGAATCAGCCCCAGCATTTT. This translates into CASSLMGQNQPQHF.

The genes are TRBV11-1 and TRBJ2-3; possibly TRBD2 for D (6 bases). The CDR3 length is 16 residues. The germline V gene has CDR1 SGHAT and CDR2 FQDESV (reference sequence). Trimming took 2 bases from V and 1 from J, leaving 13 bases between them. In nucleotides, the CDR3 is TGTGCCAGCAGCTTATCGGGGACTTTGGGCACAGATACGCAGTATTTT. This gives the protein CASSLSGTLGTDTQYF.

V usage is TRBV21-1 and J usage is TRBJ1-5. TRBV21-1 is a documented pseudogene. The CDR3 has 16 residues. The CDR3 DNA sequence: TGTGCCAGCAGCAAAGCCGGGGATACCCGCAATCAGCCCCAGCATTTT. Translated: CASSKAGDTRNQPQHF.

CDR3 in DNA: TGTGCCAGTAGCAAAAACTCGGCAGGGGGCTTGGGGGAGCTGTTTTTT. Amino acid sequence: CASSKNSAGGLGELFF. The chain recombines TRBV19 with TRBJ2-2; 8 nucleotides line up with TRBD1. Germline values: CDR1 LNHDA, CDR2 SQIVND (reference sequence). This CDR3 comprises 16 residues. The J segment lost 8 bases and the V segment lost 6 bases, leaving 14 bases of the junction unmatched.

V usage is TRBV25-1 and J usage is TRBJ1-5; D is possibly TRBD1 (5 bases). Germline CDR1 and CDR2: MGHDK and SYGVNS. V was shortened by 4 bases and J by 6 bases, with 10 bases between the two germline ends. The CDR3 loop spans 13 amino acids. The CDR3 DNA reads TGTGCCAGCAGTGGACAGACATTTCAGCCCCAGCATTTT. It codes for CASSGQTFQPQHF.

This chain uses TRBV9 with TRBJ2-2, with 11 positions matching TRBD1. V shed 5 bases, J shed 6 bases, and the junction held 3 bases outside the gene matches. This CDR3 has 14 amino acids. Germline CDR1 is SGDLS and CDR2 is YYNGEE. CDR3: CASRGTGGPGELFF. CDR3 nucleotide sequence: TGTGCCAGCAGGGGGACAGGGGGTCCCGGGGAGCTGTTTTTT. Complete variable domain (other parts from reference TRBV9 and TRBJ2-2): DSGVTQTPKHLITATGQRVTLRCSPRSGDLSVYWYQQSLDQGLQFLIQYYNGEERAKGNILERFSAQQFPDLHSELNLSSLELGDSALYFCASRGTGGPGELFFGEGSRLTVL.

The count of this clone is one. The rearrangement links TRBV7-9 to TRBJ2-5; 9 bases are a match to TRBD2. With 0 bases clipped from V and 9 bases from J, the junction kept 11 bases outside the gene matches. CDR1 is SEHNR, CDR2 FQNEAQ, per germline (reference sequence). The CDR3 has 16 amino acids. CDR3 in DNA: TGTGCCAGCAGCTTAGCGGGGACTAGCCCTCCGGTATCCCAGTACTTC. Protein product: CASSLAGTSPPVSQYF.

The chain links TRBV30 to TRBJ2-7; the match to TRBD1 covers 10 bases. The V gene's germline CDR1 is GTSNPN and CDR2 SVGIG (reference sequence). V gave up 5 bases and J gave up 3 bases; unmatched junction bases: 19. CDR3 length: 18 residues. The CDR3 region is CAWPVRDRGRVSCYEQYF. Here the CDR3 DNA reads TGTGCCTGGCCTGTACGGGACAGGGGTCGGGTCTCTTGCTACGAGCAGTACTTC. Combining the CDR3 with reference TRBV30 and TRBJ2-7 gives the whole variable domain SQTIHQWPATLVQPVGSPLSLECTVEGTSNPNLYWYRQAAGRGLQLLFYSVGIGQISSEVPQNLSASRPQDRQFILSSKKLLLSDSGFYLCAWPVRDRGRVSCYEQYFGPGTRLTVT.

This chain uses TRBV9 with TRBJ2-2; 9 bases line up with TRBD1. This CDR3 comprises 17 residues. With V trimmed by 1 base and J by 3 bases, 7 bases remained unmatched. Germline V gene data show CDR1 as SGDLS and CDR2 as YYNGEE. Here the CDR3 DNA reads TGTGCCAGCAGCGTACGAACCCGGACAGGGGACACCGGGGAGCTGTTTTTT. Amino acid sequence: CASSVRTRTGDTGELFF.

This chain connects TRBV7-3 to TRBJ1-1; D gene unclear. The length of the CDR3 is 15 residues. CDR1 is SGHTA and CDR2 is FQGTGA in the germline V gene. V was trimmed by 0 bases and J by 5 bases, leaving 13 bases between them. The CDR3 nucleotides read TGTGCCAGCAGCTTAACTCCGGGAGTTGGGACTGAAGCTTTCTTT. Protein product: CASSLTPGVGTEAFF.

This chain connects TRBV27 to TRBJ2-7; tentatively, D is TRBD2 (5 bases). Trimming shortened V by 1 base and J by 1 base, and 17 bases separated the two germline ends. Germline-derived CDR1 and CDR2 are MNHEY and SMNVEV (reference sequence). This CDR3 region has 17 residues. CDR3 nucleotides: TGTGCCAGCAGTTTATACCCCCCTAGCATTGGATCCTACGAGCAGTACTTC. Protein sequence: CASSLYPPSIGSYEQYF.

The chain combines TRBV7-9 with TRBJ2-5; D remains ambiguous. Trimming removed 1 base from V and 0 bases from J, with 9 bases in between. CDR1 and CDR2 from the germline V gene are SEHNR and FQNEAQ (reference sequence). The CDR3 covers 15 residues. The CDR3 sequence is CASSLGYQYQETQYF. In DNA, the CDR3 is TGTGCCAGCAGCTTAGGGTACCAGTACCAAGAGACCCAGTACTTC.

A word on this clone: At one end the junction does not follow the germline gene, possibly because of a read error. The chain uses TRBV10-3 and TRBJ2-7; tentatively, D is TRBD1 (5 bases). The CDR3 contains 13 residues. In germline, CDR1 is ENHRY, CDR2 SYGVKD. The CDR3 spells CAISESMTAPLNF. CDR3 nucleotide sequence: TGTGCCATCAGTGAGTCTATGACAGCCCCGTTGAACTTC.

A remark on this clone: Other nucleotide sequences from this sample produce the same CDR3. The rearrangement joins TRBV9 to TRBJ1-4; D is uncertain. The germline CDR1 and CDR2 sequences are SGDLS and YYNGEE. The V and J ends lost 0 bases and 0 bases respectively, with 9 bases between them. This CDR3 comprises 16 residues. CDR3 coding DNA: TGTGCCAGCAGCGTAGGACGCGGGGCAACTAATGAAAAACTGTTTTTT. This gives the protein CASSVGRGATNEKLFF.

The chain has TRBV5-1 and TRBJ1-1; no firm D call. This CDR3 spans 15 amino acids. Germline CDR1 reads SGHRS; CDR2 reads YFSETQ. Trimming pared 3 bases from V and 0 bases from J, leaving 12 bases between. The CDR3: CASSYSAGLNTEAFF. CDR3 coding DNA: TGCGCCAGCAGCTATTCAGCAGGTTTGAACACTGAAGCTTTCTTT. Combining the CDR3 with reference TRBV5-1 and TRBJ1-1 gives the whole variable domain KAGVTQTPRYLIKTRGQQVTLSCSPISGHRSVSWYQQTPGQGLQFLFEYFSETQRNKGNFPGRFSGRQFSNSRSEMNVSTLELGDSALYLCASSYSAGLNTEAFFGQGTRLTVV.

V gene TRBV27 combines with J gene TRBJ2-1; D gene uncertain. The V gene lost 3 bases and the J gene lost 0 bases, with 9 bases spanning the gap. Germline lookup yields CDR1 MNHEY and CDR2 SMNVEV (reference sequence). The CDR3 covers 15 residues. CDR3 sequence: CASSLGRFSYNEQFF. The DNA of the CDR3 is TGTGCCAGCAGTTTGGGCAGGTTCTCCTACAATGAGCAGTTCTTC.

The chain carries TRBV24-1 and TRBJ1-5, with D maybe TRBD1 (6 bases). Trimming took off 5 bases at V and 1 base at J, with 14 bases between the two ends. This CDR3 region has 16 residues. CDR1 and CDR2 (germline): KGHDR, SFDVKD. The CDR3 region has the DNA TGTGCCACCAGTGCTTCTTGGGGGCAGAGCAATCAGCCCCAGCATTTT. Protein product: CATSASWGQSNQPQHF.

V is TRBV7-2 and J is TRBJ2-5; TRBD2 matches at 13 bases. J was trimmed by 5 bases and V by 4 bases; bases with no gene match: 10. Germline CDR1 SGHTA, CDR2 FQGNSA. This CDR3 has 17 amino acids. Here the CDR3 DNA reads TGTGCCAGCAGCTCCGGTACTAGCGGGAGGGCCGTGGAGACCCAGTACTTC. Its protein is CASSSGTSGRAVETQYF.